The 7 T cell receptor beta chains in this list originate from one sample, sequenced in a study of CD8 T cells in ankylosing spondylitis. MiXCR, run by TCRdb on the 5' RACE reads, gives a single entry per CDR3 protein. The sample comprises 150,000 to 200,000 distinct CDR3 sequences, roughly 10% of which are singletons, and almost 30% rests with the top ten. The sequencing input was blood, either unsorted or a sorted T cell fraction (not recorded which). These receptors all stem from a male donor with ankylosing spondylitis or in good health (not recorded which).

The chain has TRBV18 and TRBJ1-1, with D possibly matching TRBD1 (6 bases). From germline, CDR1 is KGHSH and CDR2 LQKENI. The V end lost 4 bases, the J end lost 1 base, and 10 bases lay between the germline ends. The CDR3 has 14 residues. The CDR3 is CASSRLGQNTEAFF. The CDR3 bases are TGTGCCAGCTCACGCTTGGGACAGAACACTGAAGCTTTCTTT.

This clonotype was detected ten times or more. This chain joins TRBV12-3 or TRBV12-4 and TRBJ1-1; D gene unclear. The CDR3 has 10 residues. Trimming took off 4 bases at V and 11 bases at J, with 8 bases between the two ends. CDR3 in DNA: TGTGCCAGCAGTTCCGTCCCGGCTTTCTTT. It codes for CASSSVPAFF.

This clonotype was seen at least ten times. J is TRBJ2-7 and V is TRBV11-2; D uncertain. Germline values: CDR1 SGHAT, CDR2 FQNNGV. V was clipped by 6 bases and J by 3 bases, with 6 bases between them. The length of the CDR3 is 11 residues. CDR3 DNA sequence: TGTGCCAGCAGGTCTAACTACGAGCAGTACTTC. Protein: CASRSNYEQYF. The variable domain in full, completed from reference TRBV11-2 and TRBJ2-7, reads EAGVAQSPRYKIIEKRQSVAFWCNPISGHATLYWYQQILGQGPKLLIQFQNNGVVDDSQLPKDRFSAERLKGVDSTLKIQPAKLEDSAVYLCASRSNYEQYFGPGTRLTVT.

This clonotype was seen at least ten times. The rearrangement joins TRBV4-2 to TRBJ1-6; D gene uncertain. There are 16 residues in the CDR3. CDR1 and CDR2 (germline): LGHNA, YNFKEQ. The V gene lost 4 bases and the J gene lost 7 bases, with 17 bases spanning the gap. CDR3 coding DNA: TGTGCCAGCAGCCGAGAGTGGCGGAATTCAAATTCACCCCTCCACTTT. It yields the protein CASSREWRNSNSPLHF.

The rearrangement joins TRBV2 to TRBJ2-1; 13 bases line up with TRBD2. The CDR3 spans 15 residues. V was clipped by 5 bases and J by 8 bases; unmatched bases: 6. From germline, CDR1 is SNHLY and CDR2 FYNNEI. The CDR3 coding sequence is TGTGCCAGCAGTCGACTAGCGGGGGGTGTAGATGAGCAGTTCTTC. This codes for CASSRLAGGVDEQFF.

This clonotype has a count of ten or more. This chain connects TRBV20-1 to TRBJ2-1; tentative D call: TRBD2 (8 bases). The CDR3 runs to 16 residues. V was cut by 6 bases and J by 6 bases, with 24 bases left in between. Germline CDR1 is DFQATT and CDR2 is SNEGSKA (reference sequence). CDR3 DNA sequence: TGCAGTGCCCTAGCGACGGGACTAGGGGGCCCCAATGAGCAGTTCTTC. Translation gives CSALATGLGGPNEQFF.

This clonotype was seen repeatedly, ten times or more. The chain has TRBV5-5 and TRBJ2-2; D possibly corresponds to TRBD1 (6 bases). Germline loops: CDR1 SGHKS, CDR2 YYEKEE (reference sequence). The CDR3 runs to 15 residues. V lost 4 bases to trimming and J lost 0 bases, with 10 bases between them. CDR3 nucleotide sequence: TGTGCCAGCAGCCGACAGGTTGCGAACACCGGGGAGCTGTTTTTT. Protein sequence: CASSRQVANTGELFF.